Listed below are T cell receptor beta chains from one sample, sequenced in a study of T-cell memory formation after mild COVID-19. TCRdb ran MiXCR on the 5' RACE reads and lists one entry per CDR3 protein. Among some 100,000 distinct CDR3 sequences listed, over 8.5% were seen once. Input material: PBMCs or a T cell subset sorted from them (not recorded which). Source of these receptors: a man between 18 and 35 years old who had mild COVID-19 (a few samples of this study predate the infection). Cell type and time point are not known. The CDR3 runs from the conserved cysteine through the conserved F or W. D genes are given only for firm matches. Clone size is given for some rows only: seen once, a few or many times, or a class if the clone is expanded.

few,TRBJ1-2,NA,TRBV25-1,TGTGCCAGCAGTGAATACGAGTATGGCTACACCTTC,CASSEYEYGYTF
many,TRBJ2-6,NA,TRBV7-8,TGTGCCAGCAGCCGACGGGTCCTCGGGAGCTCTGGGGCCAACGTCCTGACTTTC,CASSRRVLGSSGANVLTF
NA,TRBJ2-1,NA,TRBV28,TGTGCCAGCAGTCAGTACATTACAGGGCGCGGTGAGCAGTTCTTC,CASSQYITGRGEQFF
NA,TRBJ1-6,NA,TRBV12-3/TRBV12-4,TGTGCCAGCAGGGACACTAGGGGGGGGGATCGACCCCTCCACTTT,CASRDTRGGDRPLHF
few,TRBJ2-1,NA,TRBV4-1,TGCGCCAGCAGCCCGCAGGGGAATGAGCAGTTCTTC,CASSPQGNEQFF
NA,TRBJ2-1,TRBD2,TRBV7-6,TGTGCCAGCAGCTTAGGGGGACTAGCGGGGGCCTCCTACAATGAGCAGTTCTTC,CASSLGGLAGASYNEQFF
few,TRBJ2-3,NA,TRBV6-6,TGTGCCAGCAGTTACCCACCCACAGATACGCAGTATTTT,CASSYPPTDTQYF
NA,TRBJ1-1,NA,TRBV7-2,TGTGCCAGCAGCTTAGCCTTCGGTGGTTACACTGAAGCTTTCTTT,CASSLAFGGYTEAFF
few,TRBJ1-2,NA,TRBV7-3,TGTGCCAGCAGCTTAGCGGCAGGGCCGAACTATGGCTACACCTTC,CASSLAAGPNYGYTF
NA,TRBJ2-3,NA,TRBV2,TGTGCCAGCAGTTACAGGGCTGGCACAGATACGCAGTATTTT,CASSYRAGTDTQYF
NA,TRBJ2-5,TRBD1,TRBV7-9,TGTGCCAGCAGCCCAAGACAGGGACAAGAGACCCAGTACTTC,CASSPRQGQETQYF
few,TRBJ1-1,NA,TRBV6-5,TGTGCCAGCAGTGGAACAATGAACACTGAAGCTTTCTTT,CASSGTMNTEAFF
NA,TRBJ2-2,NA,TRBV6-1,TGTGCCAGCAGCCTCCGGGGAAGCGGGAACACCGGGGAGCTGTTTTTT,CASSLRGSGNTGELFF
few,TRBJ2-7,NA,TRBV5-1,TGCGCCAGCAGCCCCCGGGGGGCCCCCTACGAGCAGTACTTC,CASSPRGAPYEQYF
NA,TRBJ2-5,NA,TRBV9,TGTGCCAGCAGCGTAGCTTCGGTTAGCAACCAAGAGACCCAGTACTTC,CASSVASVSNQETQYF